Each of the 2 T cell receptor beta chains below was sequenced from the same sample in a study of early T cells in non-severe SARS-CoV-2 infection. TCRdb independently ran MiXCR on the 5' RACE reads; one entry per CDR3 protein. The sample lists roughly 56,000 distinct CDR3 sequences, roughly a tenth occurring once. Sequencing used whole blood. The receptors originated from an adult who was a healthcare worker with PCR-confirmed SARS-CoV-2 infection or an uninfected control (not recorded which).

This clonotype came up a few times. The junction differs from germline at one of its ends, possibly a read error. The chain recombines TRBV5-1 with TRBJ2-1; 11 bases map to TRBD2. The CDR3 covers 17 residues. The V gene's germline CDR1 is SGHRS and CDR2 YFSETQ. CDR3 nucleotides: TGCGCCAGCAGGCCCCTTAGCGGGGGGGCCTCCTACGATGAGCAGTTCTTC. Translated, it gives CASRPLSGGASYDEQFF.

This clonotype was observed a few times. This rearrangement joins TRBV6-1 to TRBJ1-6, with 9 nucleotides matching TRBD1. Germline V gene sequence: CDR1 MNHNS, CDR2 SASEGT. This CDR3 has 19 residues. The J segment lost 7 bases and the V segment lost 6 bases, leaving 19 bases of the junction unmatched. CDR3 amino acids: CASRPDGTGPRATNSPLHF. CDR3 in DNA: TGTGCCAGCAGACCAGACGGGACAGGGCCCAGGGCGACGAATTCACCCCTCCACTTT.